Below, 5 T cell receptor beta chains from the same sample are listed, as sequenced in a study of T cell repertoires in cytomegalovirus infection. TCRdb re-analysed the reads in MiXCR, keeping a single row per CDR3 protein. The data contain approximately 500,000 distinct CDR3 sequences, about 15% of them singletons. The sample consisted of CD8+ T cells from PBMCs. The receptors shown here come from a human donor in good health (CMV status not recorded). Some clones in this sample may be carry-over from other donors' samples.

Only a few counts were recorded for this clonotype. The CDR3 region has the DNA TGTGCCAGCAGCAACAGGGGCTTGAGCTCCTACAATGAGCAGTTCTTC. Amino acid sequence: CASSNRGLSSYNEQFF. The chain couples TRBV14 to TRBJ2-1; 7 bases map to TRBD1. V gave up 5 bases and J gave up 0 bases; unmatched junction bases: 7. The CDR3 contains 16 residues. The V gene's germline CDR1 is SGHDN and CDR2 FVKESK.

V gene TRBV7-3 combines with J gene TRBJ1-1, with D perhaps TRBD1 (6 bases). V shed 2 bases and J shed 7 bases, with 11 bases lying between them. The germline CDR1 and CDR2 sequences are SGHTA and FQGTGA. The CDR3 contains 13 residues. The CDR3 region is CASSLHQGSEAFF. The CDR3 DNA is TGTGCCAGCAGCTTACACCAGGGGAGTGAAGCTTTCTTT.

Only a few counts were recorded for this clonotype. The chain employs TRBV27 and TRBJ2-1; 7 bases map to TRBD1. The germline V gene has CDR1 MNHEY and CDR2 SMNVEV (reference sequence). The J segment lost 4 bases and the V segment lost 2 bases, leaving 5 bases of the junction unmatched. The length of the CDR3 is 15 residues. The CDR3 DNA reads TGTGCCAGCAGTTTAAGGGGGCGCATATACAATGAGCAGTTCTTC. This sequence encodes CASSLRGRIYNEQFF.

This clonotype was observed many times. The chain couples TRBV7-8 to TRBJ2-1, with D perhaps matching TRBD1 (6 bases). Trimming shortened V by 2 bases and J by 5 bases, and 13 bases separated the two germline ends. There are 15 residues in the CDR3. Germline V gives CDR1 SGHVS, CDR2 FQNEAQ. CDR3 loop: CASSLFLTGNNEQFF. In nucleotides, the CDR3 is TGTGCCAGCAGCTTATTTCTGACAGGCAACAATGAGCAGTTCTTC.

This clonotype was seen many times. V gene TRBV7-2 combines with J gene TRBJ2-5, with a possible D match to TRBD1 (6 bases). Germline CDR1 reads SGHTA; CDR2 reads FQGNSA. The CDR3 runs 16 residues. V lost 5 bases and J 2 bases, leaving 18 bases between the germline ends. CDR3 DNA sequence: TGTGCCAGCAGCCTCCCACTAGACGACAGGCAAGAGACCCAGTACTTC. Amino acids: CASSLPLDDRQETQYF. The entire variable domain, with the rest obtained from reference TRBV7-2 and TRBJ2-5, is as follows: GAGVSQSPSNKVTEKGKDVELRCDPISGHTALYWYRQSLGQGLEFLIYFQGNSAPDKSGLPSDRFSAERTGGSVSTLTIQRTQQEDSAVYLCASSLPLDDRQETQYFGPGTRLLVL.